Following are 2 T cell receptor beta chains from one sample sequenced in a study of T cells after yellow fever vaccination. Using its own MiXCR run on the 5' RACE reads, TCRdb lists one record per CDR3 protein. The table shows approximately 330,000 distinct CDR3 sequences, with 4.1% occurring only once. This material consisted of PBMCs, taken 5 days after the yellow fever booster vaccination. All receptors come from a man younger than 30 who received the YFV17D yellow fever vaccine.

The table lists this clonotype with many counts. DNA of the CDR3: TGTGCCAGCAGTGAAGTGTGGACAGGGCGTTCACCCCTCCACTTT. Translating it yields CASSEVWTGRSPLHF. This chain links TRBV2 with TRBJ1-6; 8 bases are shared with TRBD1. Per germline, CDR1 SNHLY and CDR2 FYNNEI. The CDR3 totals 15 residues. The trim removed 1 base at V and 9 bases at J, leaving 5 bases unmatched.

At least ten counts were recorded for this clonotype. The chain employs TRBV20-1 and TRBJ2-7; no definite D call. V lost 1 base to trimming and J lost 0 bases, with 10 bases between them. The germline V gene has CDR1 DFQATT and CDR2 SNEGSKA (reference sequence). The CDR3 has 14 amino acids. Here the CDR3 reads CSARGPAASYEQYF. CDR3 bases: TGCAGTGCTAGAGGCCCCGCGGCCTCCTACGAGCAGTACTTC.